This TCR beta chain appears in the sequencing data of a study of immune evolution from preneoplasia to lung adenocarcinoma. Germline V gives CDR1 SGHTA, CDR2 FQGNSA. V lost 5 bases, J lost 7 bases, and 14 bases stayed unmatched. The CDR3 is 15 amino acids. Profiled with immunoSEQ multiplex PCR; TCRdb holds only in-frame clones, not every one. The table lists over 30,000 clones, roughly four fifths of them singletons, with about 5.7% in the top ten. Patient tissue came from resections in Japan or China, 2014–2017. This chain joins TRBV7-2 and TRBJ2-7; 7 positions match TRBD1. Sequencing was done on a sample of FFPE invasive lung adenocarcinoma tissue. This sequence was found in a person aged 55 to 70 with lung adenocarcinoma. CDR3 in amino acids: CASSPQGWKGEEQYF. DNA for the CDR3: TGTGCCAGCAGCCCACAGGGGTGGAAGGGGGAAGAGCAGTACTTC.